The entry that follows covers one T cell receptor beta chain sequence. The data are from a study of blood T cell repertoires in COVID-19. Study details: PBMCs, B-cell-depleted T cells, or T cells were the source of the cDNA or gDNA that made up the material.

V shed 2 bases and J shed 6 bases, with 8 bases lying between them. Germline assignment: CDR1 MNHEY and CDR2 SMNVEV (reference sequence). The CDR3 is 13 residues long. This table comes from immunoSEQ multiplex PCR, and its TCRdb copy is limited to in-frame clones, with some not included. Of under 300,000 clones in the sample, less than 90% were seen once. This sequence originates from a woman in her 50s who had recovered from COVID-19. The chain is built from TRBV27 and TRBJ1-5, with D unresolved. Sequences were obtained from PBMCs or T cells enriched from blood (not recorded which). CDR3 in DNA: TGTGCCAGCAGTTTAGGTTTTAGTCAGCCCCAGCATTTT. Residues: CASSLGFSQPQHF.